Listed below are T cell receptor beta chains from one sample, sequenced in a study of T-cell memory formation after mild COVID-19. TCRdb ran MiXCR on the 5' RACE reads and lists one entry per CDR3 protein. This table has about 470,000 distinct CDR3 sequences, over 15% appearing once. Sequencing input: PBMCs or a T cell subset sorted from them (not recorded which). Receptors originate from an adult woman who had mild COVID-19 (a few samples of this study predate the infection). Cell type and time point are not known. CDR3s include the opening cysteine and the closing phenylalanine or tryptophan. D genes are given only for firm matches. The listing skips clone size in some rows; elsewhere it reads once, few, many or a size class.

TRBJ2-3,TRBV7-3,.,.,TGTGCCAGCAGCTTAACGGGCGGCTACACAGATACGCAGTATTTT,CASSLTGGYTDTQYF
TRBJ1-1,TRBV11-2,.,.,TGTGCCAGCAGCTTTACAGCTTGGGGATACACTGAAGCTTTCTTT,CASSFTAWGYTEAFF
TRBJ2-1,TRBV5-1,.,TRBD2,TGCGCCAGCAGCTCTCTTAGCGGGAGGCCCTACAATGAGCAGTTCTTC,CASSSLSGRPYNEQFF
TRBJ1-2,TRBV5-1,.,.,TGCGCCAGCAGCTCGCAGGGGAAGGATGGCTACACCTTC,CASSSQGKDGYTF
TRBJ1-6,TRBV7-9,.,.,TGTGCCAGCAGCTTTCCAGGGGAATCACCCCTCCACTTT,CASSFPGESPLHF
TRBJ1-6,TRBV4-1,few,.,TGCGCCAGCAGCCAAGGGGCAGGGTATAATTCACCCCTCCACTTT,CASSQGAGYNSPLHF
TRBJ2-7,TRBV3-1,few,TRBD2,TGTGCCAGCAGGCTCGCGGGAGTCCCCTACGAGCAGTACTTC,CASRLAGVPYEQYF
TRBJ2-5,TRBV20-1,few,.,TGCAGTGCTAGACCGGGGGCCGGGGAAGGGGAGACCCAGTACTTC,CSARPGAGEGETQYF
TRBJ2-3,TRBV11-3,.,TRBD2,TGTGCCAGCAGCCCCCTGGGGGGGGGACATACGCAGTATTTT,CASSPLGGGHTQYF
TRBJ2-7,TRBV11-3,.,.,TGTGCCAGCAGCTCGGACGTCGGAGTCTACGAGCAGTACTTC,CASSSDVGVYEQYF
TRBJ2-2,TRBV5-1,.,TRBD2,TGCGCCAGCAGAAAGGGACTAGCGGTCACCGGGGAGCTGTTTTTT,CASRKGLAVTGELFF
TRBJ1-1,TRBV7-2,once,.,TGTGCCAGCAGCACAATTCGGATAGACAAGAACACTGAAGCTTTCTTT,CASSTIRIDKNTEAFF
TRBJ1-2,TRBV5-1,.,.,TGCGCCAGCAGCCCGGACGGACCCTTGAGAGGCTACACCTTC,CASSPDGPLRGYTF
TRBJ1-5,TRBV27,.,.,TGTGCCAGCAGTACGAGTTTTAATCAGCCCCAGCATTTT,CASSTSFNQPQHF
TRBJ2-5,TRBV7-9,.,TRBD2,TGTGCCAGCAGCGCGGATATCCTAGCGGGAGGAGTCCAAGAGACCCAGTACTTC,CASSADILAGGVQETQYF
TRBJ1-1,TRBV6-5,.,TRBD1,TGTGCCAGCAGTTCTGGACAGGGGGCAAAGGTGAACACTGAAGCTTTCTTT,CASSSGQGAKVNTEAFF
TRBJ2-7,TRBV10-3,.,TRBD2,TGTGCCATCAGTCCTGGACTAGCGAGGTCCTACGAGCAGTACTTC,CAISPGLARSYEQYF
TRBJ2-3,TRBV6-6,many,TRBD2,TGTGCCAGCAGTTACGGGATGTGGTCAGCGGGAAACCTACCTAGCACAGATACGCAGTATTTT,CASSYGMWSAGNLPSTDTQYF
TRBJ2-3,TRBV7-3,many,.,TGTGCCAGCAGCTTATCCCCTAGCACAGATACGCAGTATTTT,CASSLSPSTDTQYF
TRBJ2-2,TRBV3-1,many,TRBD2,TGTGCCAGCAGCCAAGAAAGATCTAGCGGGATCCCCGGGGAGCTGTTTTTT,CASSQERSSGIPGELFF
TRBJ1-2,TRBV29-1,few,TRBD1,TGCAGCGACGACAGGGTATATGGCTACACCTTC,CSDDRVYGYTF
TRBJ1-1,TRBV20-1,few,.,TGCAGTGCTACCAGACCCGGGGGCACTGAAGCTTTCTTT,CSATRPGGTEAFF
TRBJ2-2,TRBV7-2,.,.,TGTGCCAGCAGCGTCGACAGGAACACCGGGGAGCTGTTTTTT,CASSVDRNTGELFF
TRBJ2-4,TRBV12-3/TRBV12-4,.,TRBD1,TGTGCCAGCAGTTCAACAGGGGGTAGGGGAAACATTCAGTACTTC,CASSSTGGRGNIQYF
TRBJ1-1,TRBV5-3,.,TRBD1,TGTGCCAGAAGCACGGACAGGAAGAACACTGAAGCTTTCTTT,CARSTDRKNTEAFF
TRBJ1-5,TRBV4-1,few,TRBD1,TGCGCCAGCAGCCCGACAGGGACGCGAAGCAATCAGCCCCAGCATTTT,CASSPTGTRSNQPQHF
TRBJ2-1,TRBV5-1,many,.,TGCGCCAGCAGCTTAGGGCTATCCTACACTGAGCAGTTCTTC,CASSLGLSYTEQFF
TRBJ2-3,TRBV29-1,few,.,TGCAGCGTTGAAAAGGGGCCAGATACGCAGTATTTT,CSVEKGPDTQYF
TRBJ2-1,TRBV11-1,.,TRBD1,TGTGCCAGCAGCTTACGGGACAGGGGGCAGGATGAGCAGTTCTTC,CASSLRDRGQDEQFF
TRBJ1-2,TRBV11-2,.,TRBD1,TGTGCCAGCAGCCAACGACAGGGGGATGGCTACACCTTC,CASSQRQGDGYTF
TRBJ1-1,TRBV4-1,.,.,TGCGCCAGCAGCCAAGAAAGGGGCCTAGGAGCTTTCTTT,CASSQERGLGAFF
TRBJ1-2,TRBV19,few,TRBD1,TGTGCCAGTAGTATAGGCGGTGGACAGGGGAACTATGGCTACACCTTC,CASSIGGGQGNYGYTF
TRBJ1-1,TRBV19,few,TRBD1,TGTGCCAGTAGTCGGGCAGGGGGATTGTTGAACACTGAAGCTTTCTTT,CASSRAGGLLNTEAFF
TRBJ1-1,TRBV29-1,few,.,TGCAGCGTTGAGAGAGAAGGTGCGAACACTGAAGCTTTCTTT,CSVEREGANTEAFF
TRBJ2-5,TRBV2,.,TRBD2,TGTGCCAGCACGAGACTAGCGGGGGTCACCGAGGAGACCCAGTACTTC,CASTRLAGVTEETQYF
TRBJ1-2,TRBV27,.,.,TGTGCCAGCACCCACCGCCCTGACAGACCCTATGGCTACACCTTC,CASTHRPDRPYGYTF
TRBJ2-2,TRBV15,few,.,TGTGCCACCAGCAGACCCACCGGGGGGAACACCGGGGAGCTGTTTTTT,CATSRPTGGNTGELFF
TRBJ1-1,TRBV6-1,.,.,TGTGCCAGCAGTGAAGCTCCGACTAGTGCCACTGAAGCTTTCTTT,CASSEAPTSATEAFF
TRBJ1-1,TRBV30,few,.,TGTGCCTGGAGGCTAACCCCAGACGGTAACACTGAAGCTTTCTTT,CAWRLTPDGNTEAFF
TRBJ1-1,TRBV5-1,.,.,TGCGCCAGCAGCCCTAGGACAGACCTGAACACTGAAGCTTTCTTT,CASSPRTDLNTEAFF
TRBJ2-7,TRBV5-1,many,.,TGCGCCAGCAGCTTGGGCGGCGGGGCCGTCTACGAGCAGTACTTC,CASSLGGGAVYEQYF
TRBJ2-7,TRBV18,.,TRBD2,TGTGCCAGCTCACCTCGAGCACTAGCGGCCTACGAGCAGTACTTC,CASSPRALAAYEQYF
TRBJ2-1,TRBV30,.,TRBD1,TGTGCCTGGAGTGCAGGACAGGGCTACAATGAGCAGTTCTTC,CAWSAGQGYNEQFF
TRBJ2-1,TRBV7-9,.,TRBD2,TGTGCCAGCAGCCCGAGGACTAGCTTGGGGACCAGGAGCAATGAGCAGTTCTTC,CASSPRTSLGTRSNEQFF
TRBJ2-5,TRBV29-1,.,TRBD2,TGCAGTACCCCGGGGGGGCTCCAAGAGACCCAGTACTTC,CSTPGGLQETQYF
TRBJ2-5,TRBV7-8,few,.,TGTGCCAGCAGCCGGATTACGGAGACCCAGTACTTC,CASSRITETQYF
TRBJ2-7,TRBV4-1,few,.,TGCGCCAGCAGCCAAGATTTAGGGGGGGCCTACGAGCAGTACTTC,CASSQDLGGAYEQYF
TRBJ1-3,TRBV25-1,.,.,TGTGCCAGCAGCCGAGGGGGGGTACGGACTGGAAACACCATATATTTT,CASSRGGVRTGNTIYF
TRBJ2-1,TRBV29-1,.,TRBD2,TGCAGCGCCCCCGGACTAGCGGGGACCTACAATGAGCAGTTCTTC,CSAPGLAGTYNEQFF
TRBJ2-7,TRBV10-3,.,TRBD1,TGTGCCATCAGCCACCCTGGACAGGGATCCTACGAGCAGTACTTC,CAISHPGQGSYEQYF